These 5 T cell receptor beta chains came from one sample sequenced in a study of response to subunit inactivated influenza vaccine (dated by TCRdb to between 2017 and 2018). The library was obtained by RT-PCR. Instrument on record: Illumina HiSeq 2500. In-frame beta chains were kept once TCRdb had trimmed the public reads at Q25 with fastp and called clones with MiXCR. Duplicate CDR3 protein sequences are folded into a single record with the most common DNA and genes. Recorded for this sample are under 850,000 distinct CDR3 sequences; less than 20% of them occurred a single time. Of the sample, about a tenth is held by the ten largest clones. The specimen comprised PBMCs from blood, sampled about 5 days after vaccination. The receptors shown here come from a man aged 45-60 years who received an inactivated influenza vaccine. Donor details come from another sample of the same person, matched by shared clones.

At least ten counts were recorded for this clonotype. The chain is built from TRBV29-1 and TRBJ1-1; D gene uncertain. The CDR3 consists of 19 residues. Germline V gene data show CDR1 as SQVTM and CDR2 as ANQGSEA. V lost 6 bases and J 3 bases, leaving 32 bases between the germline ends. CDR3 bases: TGCAGCGTATACCGCCACCCAGGATCATTGGTCGGAGGAGACACTGAAGCTTTCTTT. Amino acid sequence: CSVYRHPGSLVGGDTEAFF.

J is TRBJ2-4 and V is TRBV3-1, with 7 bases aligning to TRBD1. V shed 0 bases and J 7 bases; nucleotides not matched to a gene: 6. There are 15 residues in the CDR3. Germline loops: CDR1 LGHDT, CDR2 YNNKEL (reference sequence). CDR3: CASSQDTGVGNIQYF. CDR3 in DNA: TGTGCCAGCAGCCAAGATACAGGGGTTGGGAACATTCAGTACTTC.

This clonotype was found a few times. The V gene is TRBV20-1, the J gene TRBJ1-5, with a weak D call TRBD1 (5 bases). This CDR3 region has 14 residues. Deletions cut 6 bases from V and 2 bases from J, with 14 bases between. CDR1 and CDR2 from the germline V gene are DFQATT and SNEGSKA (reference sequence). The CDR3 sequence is CSAPLGDRNQPQHF. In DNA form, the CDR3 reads TGCAGTGCCCCGTTGGGGGATCGCAATCAGCCCCAGCATTTT.

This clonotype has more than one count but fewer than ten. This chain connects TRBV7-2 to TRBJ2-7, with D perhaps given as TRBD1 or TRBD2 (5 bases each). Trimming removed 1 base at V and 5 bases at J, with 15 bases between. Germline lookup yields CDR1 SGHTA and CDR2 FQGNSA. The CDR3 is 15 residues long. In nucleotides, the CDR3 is TGTGCCAGCAGCTTAGGGGGGATGATAAACCACGAGCAGTACTTC. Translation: CASSLGGMINHEQYF.

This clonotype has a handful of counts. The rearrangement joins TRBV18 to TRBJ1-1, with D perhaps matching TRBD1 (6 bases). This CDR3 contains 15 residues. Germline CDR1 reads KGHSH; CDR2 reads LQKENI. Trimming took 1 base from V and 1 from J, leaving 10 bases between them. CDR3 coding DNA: TGTGCCAGCTCACCACTAACAGGGCCGAACACTGAAGCTTTCTTT. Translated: CASSPLTGPNTEAFF.